This T cell receptor (beta chain) was captured by sequencing in a study of cytomegalovirus exposure and HLA in healthy donors (dated by TCRdb to the late 2010s). Regarding the study in general: An earlier analysis of roughly 610 of the donors reported about 280 Gb of sequence data and 117 million unique TCR beta sequences obtained from some 200 million T cells. In a later genetic analysis, genome-wide SNP genotypes for about 55% of the roughly 700 donors were used, and that subset was treated as a discovery cohort. To predict cytomegalovirus infection status, the study brought together high-throughput TCR immunosequencing, statistical association of individual TCRs with disease status, and machine learning. The study aimed to test whether cataloging public T cell receptors could reveal signatures of past pathogen exposure. Alongside the repertoire data, information on donor age, sex, ethnicity and CMV serostatus was compiled. Of the 398 genotyped donors, about 80% fell in the genetic ancestry cluster associated with self-reported Caucasian donors. A separate validation cohort of approximately 120 different subjects was used in addition to the roughly 700-subject first cohort. Roughly 5 DR-DQ haplotypes were treated as single units for association and clustering because of strong linkage in the cohort. The study profiled the T cell repertoires of more than 500 subjects by immunosequencing and related them to cytomegalovirus serostatus. About 310 gigabases of sequencing data and tens of millions of unique TCR sequences were included in an early release covering under 650 HLA-typed donors. Rather than drawing on any new phenotypic data, the later analysis identified candidate immune exposures from TCR beta sequences and the way those sequences occurred across donors. Among over 350 genotyped donors of the cohort, an average of 235,054 unique TCR beta nucleotide sequences were sequenced per donor, 15% to 20% of them non-productive. In an earlier analysis of 500 to 650 of the donors, high-throughput TCR beta sequencing was used to judge whether each TCR beta V gene segment behaved as functional or pseudogenic. All discovery cohort repertoires had been generated using a single sequencing platform. In a later analysis, previously published TCR beta repertoires from 550 to 750 donors were re-analyzed and high-resolution HLA genotyping was added so that TCR occurrence patterns could be studied. HLA typing included class I and class II loci at four-digit resolution. The number of typed donors differed by locus: about 620-640 for A, B, C, DRB1 and DQB1; some 540 for DQA1; 606 for DPA1; and some 450 for DPB1. Paper-wide results and their limitations: A group of highly shared sequence variants was considered likely to be a technical artifact of the sequencing pipeline. In a later genetic analysis, a missense DCLRE1C variant was associated with V-gene and J-gene trimming of TCR beta chains, and the association was replicated in an independent cohort. Correlated functional status among segregating V segments might reflect linkage disequilibrium, but an unknown experimental factor could not be ruled out. Several of the top co-occurrence clusters appeared to be linked to parvovirus B19, influenza, CMV and Epstein-Barr virus, according to a later analysis. The classifier was reported to diagnose cytomegalovirus status with high specificity and sensitivity in both the original and validation cohorts. When HLA alleles, especially DR and DQ, strongly co-occurred, TCR associations were difficult to assign to individual alleles. A further reported finding was that TCR beta sequences accurately predicted the HLA-A and HLA-B alleles for most subjects in the first cohort. Specific HLA alleles were associated with about 17,000 TCR beta sequences at a false discovery rate of 0.05 in a later analysis. Because HLA typing was missing for some donors at each locus, association tests included only the typed subset. Sequencing depth was assumed to be roughly uniform across donors in the presence/absence analyses, though that assumption may not hold. The cohort was sequenced for TCR beta chains only, and without alpha or paired-chain data the features that could be detected were limited. Because counts were too low, fewer than 20 rarely observed V segments, including chromosome 9 orphons, were excluded from the earlier analysis of 587 of the donors. In an earlier analysis of some 500 of the donors, most TCR beta V segments appeared in productive rearrangements about 87% or about 30% of the time, broadly matching IMGT annotations. Most TCR sequences were observed very rarely across donors, whereas some public TCRs were present in many individuals. Three of the identified cytomegalovirus-associated TCR beta chains were confirmed in vitro to be specific for cytomegalovirus antigens. The only immune exposure information available for the cohort was CMV serostatus. It was suggested by the authors that the approach could potentially be generalized to other disease states and immunological phenotypes. A later genetic analysis reported fewer N-insertions in productive TCRs among donors in an Asian-associated ancestry cluster than the roughly 670-donor mean. A later analysis found that HLA-associated TCR beta chains were more clonally expanded and had lower generation probabilities than equally common non-associated chains. Because the 87-base-pair reads could not distinguish some IMGT-functional V segments, including TRBV6-2 and TRBV6-3, those segments were excluded. In the study, approximately 160 TCR beta chains were listed as associated with cytomegalovirus. In a later analysis, most CMV-associated TCR beta chains were found to appear HLA-restricted, with HLA associations seemingly driven largely by CMV exposure. In a later analysis, TCR association rates were found to vary across HLA loci, with the most associated TCRs seen for DRB1 alleles and the fewest for HLA-C alleles.

This clone turned up a few times. The target of this receptor is not known. There are no base qualities to consult, and no much larger clone falls within one base. The cohort was made up of approximately 700 healthy bone marrow donors. At the time of sampling, every cohort member was nominally healthy, though immune exposures that went unrecorded were likely present. The donor tested CMV seronegative and was one of the 352 seronegative cohort members. A peripheral blood sample was collected from each donor, and TCR beta sequencing was performed on peripheral blood mononuclear cells. The Qiagen DNeasy Blood Extraction Kit was used to extract genomic DNA from the blood cell samples. Libraries were made using the immunoSEQ multiplex PCR assay. A mixture of 60 forward primers for TCR Vbeta segments and 13 reverse primers for TCR Jbeta segments was used in the multiplex PCR. A multiplex PCR assay on genomic DNA amplified the CDR3 region of rearranged TCR beta genes. The Illumina HiSeq System was used to sequence the amplified TCR beta libraries as 87-base-pair reads. Under the source paper's analysis protocol: A later analysis tallied around 87 million unique TCR beta chains across the approximately 670 repertoires, and around 9.9 million of those chains were shared by two or more donors. Raw reads were error-corrected and collapsed into unique sequences with a nearest-neighbor algorithm that merged closely related sequences to remove PCR and sequencing errors. V, D and J gene segments were assigned by aligning CDR3 sequences to IMGT reference sequences. For a sequence to be retained, a match of at least six nucleotides to both a V gene segment and a J gene segment was required. A rearrangement was called productive if the CDR3 had no stop codons and remained in frame with V and J, and every other rearrangement was called non-productive. CDR3 was defined according to IMGT convention as the region running from the second conserved V-encoded cysteine to the conserved J-encoded phenylalanine. The earlier analysis of 500 to 600 of the donors excluded sequences that lacked an unambiguous match to a single V gene segment. In an earlier analysis of several hundred of the donors, V segments were called functional above 56.7% productive rearrangements and were called segregating when the between-donor standard deviation exceeded 5%. A statistical classification framework was built to diagnose cytomegalovirus status from the catalog of TCR beta chain sequences. V and J gene assignment, in a later analysis, came from comparing TCR nucleotide sequences with IMGT/GENE-DB human TR gene sequences. A later analysis assigned CDR3 sequences and most-parsimonious VDJ recombination scenarios with the TCRdist pipeline. In a later analysis, each TCR beta chain was defined by its CDR3 amino acid sequence together with its V-gene family, and reads lacking a unique V-gene family were excluded. To address suspected cross-contamination and a sequencing artifact, a later analysis removed 450 to 700 highly shared, low-generation-probability nucleotide sequences. In a later analysis, a clonal expansion index was calculated for each public chain from normalized within-repertoire ranks of inferred template counts. A later analysis computed generation probabilities with a VDJ recombination model fitted to out-of-frame rearrangements, and checked the results against IGoR. In a later analysis, TCR-TCR, TCR-HLA and TCR-CMV co-occurrence was scored with hypergeometric tests, and a repertoire-size bias correction was applied to TCR pairs. To estimate false discovery rates, a later analysis permuted the HLA or CMV assignments 20 times. In a later analysis, co-occurring TCRs were grouped using DBSCAN, and TCRdist sequence similarity was added for clustering within HLA-allele-positive subsets. Co-occurrence clustering excluded repertoires with fewer than 30,000 or more than 120,000 public chains, plus five with anomalous nucleotide sharing. This is the immuneACCESS table as TCRdb keeps it, with only in-frame sequences that have V and J called. A part of the clones is gone; compared with another copy, unresolved V genes explain less than half, and the rest is unexplained. V and J calls and clone size are as listed in that table; D and trimming were resolved from the DNA. The table for this sample lists 120,000 to 150,000 clones; almost 80% of them were counted only once. The ten largest clonotypes hold approximately 1% of the sample.

CDR1 and CDR2 (SGHRS, YFSETQ) derive from the germline V gene. Taken from cysteine to phenylalanine, the CDR3 has 15 residues. The kept DNA is CDR3 alone, 45 bases in frame from the first base. V is pruned by 3 bases and J by 4 bases, leaving 7 bases of the junction without a gene match. The specimen sequenced was PBMCs. In this chain, TRBV5-1 is recombined with TRBJ1-1; 9 bases in between match TRBD1. The receptor was derived from a man aged 18 to 30 in good health and CMV-seronegative. The nucleotides read TGCGCCAGCAGCTACTGGACAGGGGTGGGCACTGAAGCTTTCTTT. Protein translation: CASSYWTGVGTEAFF.